These T cell receptor beta chains were read from a single sample in a study of T-cell memory formation after mild COVID-19. TCRdb ran MiXCR on the 5' RACE reads and lists one entry per CDR3 protein. Found here are 150,000 to 200,000 distinct CDR3 sequences, 20% to 25% of them singletons; the top ten hold 20% to 25%. Material: PBMCs or a T cell subset sorted from them (not recorded which). These receptors came from an adult woman who had mild COVID-19 (a few samples of this study predate the infection). Cell type and time point are not known. The CDR3 runs from the conserved cysteine through the conserved F or W. Fields, in order: clone size, D gene, V gene, J gene, CDR3 DNA, CDR3 protein. D genes are given only for firm matches. Some rows mark clone size as missing; the rest say once, few, many or name a class of expanded clone.

few	NA	TRBV20-1	TRBJ2-3	TGCAGTGCTAGAGATACAGGGTCTTGGACAGATACGCAGTATTTT	CSARDTGSWTDTQYF
many	NA	TRBV4-1	TRBJ2-3	TGTGCCAGCAGCCCAGAGAGCACAGATACGCAGTATTTT	CASSPESTDTQYF
NA	NA	TRBV6-6	TRBJ1-5	TGTGCCAGCAGCGGGGTAGCCGGAAGCAATCAGCCCCAGCATTTT	CASSGVAGSNQPQHF
NA	TRBD2	TRBV11-2	TRBJ2-7	TGTGCCAGCAGCTTAGCCGATCCTAGCGGGATGTCCTACGAGCAGTACTTC	CASSLADPSGMSYEQYF
few	NA	TRBV18	TRBJ1-1	TGTGCCAGCTCACAAACAGAGATGAACACTGAAGCTTTCTTT	CASSQTEMNTEAFF
NA	TRBD1	TRBV28	TRBJ2-7	TGTGCCAGCAATCCGGGACAGCCCTACGAGCAGTACTTC	CASNPGQPYEQYF
NA	NA	TRBV3-1	TRBJ2-7	TGTGCCAGCAGCCATACGGAGGTGGCCTACGAGCAGTACTTC	CASSHTEVAYEQYF
NA	NA	TRBV4-1	TRBJ2-7	TGCGCCAGCAGCCAAGGGGTTTCCTACGAGCAGTACTTC	CASSQGVSYEQYF
few	NA	TRBV27	TRBJ2-3	TGTGCCAGCAGTTTATCGGTTACAGGAGATACGCAGTATTTT	CASSLSVTGDTQYF
NA	TRBD1	TRBV5-8	TRBJ1-4	TGTGCCAGCAGCTCGCGGGACAGTGTTAATGAAAAACTGTTTTTT	CASSSRDSVNEKLFF
NA	NA	TRBV27	TRBJ2-5	TGTGCCAGCAGGCCCAGTGGCTCAGAGACCCAGTACTTC	CASRPSGSETQYF
few	TRBD2	TRBV7-9	TRBJ2-1	TGTGCCAGCAGCGACCCTGGACTAGTGGGAGGTCAGTTCTTC	CASSDPGLVGGQFF
NA	NA	TRBV4-1	TRBJ2-1	TGCGCCAGCAGCCAAGTGAATGAGCAGTTCTTC	CASSQVNEQFF
few	NA	TRBV24-1	TRBJ1-5	TGTGCCACCAGTGATTTGGAGGGAGGGGGTCAGCCCCAGCATTTT	CATSDLEGGGQPQHF
NA	TRBD2	TRBV29-1	TRBJ2-3	TGCAGCGTTGCCGGGACGGGTAGCGGGAGAGGAAGTAGAACAGATACGCAGTATTTT	CSVAGTGSGRGSRTDTQYF
NA	NA	TRBV5-6	TRBJ2-1	TGTGCCAGCAGCTTGTCAGGGTATGATGAGCAGTTCTTC	CASSLSGYDEQFF
few	NA	TRBV10-3	TRBJ1-2	TGTGCCATCAGTGAGTCCTCGGACGAAACTTATGGCTACACCTTC	CAISESSDETYGYTF
NA	TRBD2	TRBV6-6	TRBJ2-5	TGTGCCAGCAGTTCAAGCGGGGGCGGGGAGACCCAGTACTTC	CASSSSGGGETQYF
NA	NA	TRBV20-1	TRBJ2-7	TGCAGTGTCGGGTTTCCCTACGAGCAGTACTTC	CSVGFPYEQYF
NA	NA	TRBV7-9	TRBJ1-2	TGTGCCAGCAGCTTAGCGGTAAACGGCGGGAACGGCTACACCTTC	CASSLAVNGGNGYTF
NA	NA	TRBV4-3	TRBJ1-1	TGCGCCAGCAGCCAAGATGGTGGCCGCGGGAGAACTGAAGCTTTCTTT	CASSQDGGRGRTEAFF
NA	NA	TRBV5-1	TRBJ1-1	TGCGCCAGCAGCTTGGTAGGGGGGACGGGAGCTGAAGCTTTCTTT	CASSLVGGTGAEAFF
NA	TRBD1	TRBV6-1	TRBJ1-4	TGTGCCAGCAGATCCAAGGAGGACAGGGGTGAAAAACTGTTTTTT	CASRSKEDRGEKLFF
NA	TRBD1	TRBV24-1	TRBJ1-5	TGTGCCACCAGTGAACAGGGGGCTAATCAGCCCCAGCATTTT	CATSEQGANQPQHF
NA	NA	TRBV7-8	TRBJ2-3	TGTGCCAGCAGCTTTAACAGGGCAGATACGCAGTATTTT	CASSFNRADTQYF
few	NA	TRBV7-9	TRBJ1-1	TGTGCCAGCAGCCACCCGGGACATCCTGAAGCTTTCTTT	CASSHPGHPEAFF
few	TRBD2	TRBV7-2	TRBJ2-3	TGTGCCAGCAGCTTATTTATAGCGGGGGGGACAGATACGCAGTATTTT	CASSLFIAGGTDTQYF
few	TRBD1	TRBV7-9	TRBJ2-3	TGTGCCAGCAGCTTAGGACAGGGGGCTTGGAGCACAGATACGCAGTATTTT	CASSLGQGAWSTDTQYF
few	TRBD2	TRBV4-2	TRBJ2-1	TGTGCCAGCAGCCAAGGACTAGCCGGGAATGAGCAGTTCTTC	CASSQGLAGNEQFF
few	NA	TRBV10-3	TRBJ2-6	TGTGCCATCAAACCGGGAACGGCTGGGGCCAACGTCCTGACTTTC	CAIKPGTAGANVLTF
few	NA	TRBV19	TRBJ2-7	TGTGCCAGTAGGATCAGGGGAATTTCGTCCTACGAGCAGTACTTC	CASRIRGISSYEQYF
NA	NA	TRBV6-1	TRBJ2-7	TGTGCCAGCAGTGGATACAGGGTCGAGCAGTACTTC	CASSGYRVEQYF
NA	TRBD2	TRBV7-2	TRBJ2-7	TGTGCCAGCAGCTCGATAGCGGGTCCGGCCTACGAGCAGTACTTC	CASSSIAGPAYEQYF